Included here is one T cell receptor (beta chain) sequence, with context. Its antigen remains unidentified. Use of 60 Vbeta and 13 Jbeta primers characterized the PCR. Some clones are missing from TCRdb's copy, which holds only in-frame ones; the method was immunoSEQ multiplex PCR. The data show over 80,000 clones, 65% to 80% seen once. These data come from a study of cytomegalovirus exposure and HLA in healthy donors. General study points: With later analysis, a missense DCLRE1C variant became linked to TCR beta V- and J-gene trimming. There were several of the most significant clusters that appeared linked to common viral pathogens in a later analysis. Exclusion applied to some V segments, including TRBV6-2 and TRBV6-3, as they were indistinguishable. Productive rates of about 87% or about 30% were seen for most TCR beta V segments in an earlier analysis.

This CDR3 has 15 residues. V shed 0 bases and J shed 1 base, with 11 bases lying between them. In germline, CDR1 is SQVTM, CDR2 ANQGSEA. The sequencing input was PBMCs. The genes are TRBV29-1 and TRBJ2-3, with a weak D call TRBD1 (6 bases). This sequence originates from a woman between 18 and 29 years old in good health and CMV-seropositive. DNA for the CDR3: TGCAGCGTTGAAGATCGGGCAGGGGGCACAGATACGCAGTATTTT. It is translated as CSVEDRAGGTDTQYF.